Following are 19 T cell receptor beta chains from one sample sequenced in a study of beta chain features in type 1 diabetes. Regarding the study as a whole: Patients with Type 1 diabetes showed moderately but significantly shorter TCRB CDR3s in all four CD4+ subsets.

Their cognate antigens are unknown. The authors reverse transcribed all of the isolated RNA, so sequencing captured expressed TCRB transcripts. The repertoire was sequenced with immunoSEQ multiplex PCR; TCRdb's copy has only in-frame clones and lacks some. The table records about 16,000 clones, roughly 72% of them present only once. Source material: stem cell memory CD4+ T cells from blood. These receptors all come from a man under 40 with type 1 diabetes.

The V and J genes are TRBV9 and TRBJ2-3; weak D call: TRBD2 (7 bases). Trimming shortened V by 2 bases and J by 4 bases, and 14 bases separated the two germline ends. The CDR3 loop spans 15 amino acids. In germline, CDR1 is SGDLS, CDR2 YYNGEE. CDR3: CASSVRGGGPDTQYF. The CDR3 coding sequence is TGTGCCAGCAGCGTGAGAGGGGGGGGCCCAGATACGCAGTATTTT.

CDR3 sequence (DNA): TGTGCCAGCTCACTCATGACAGGCGCAGATACGCAGTATTTT. It specifies CASSLMTGADTQYF. The rearrangement links TRBV18 to TRBJ2-3; tentatively, D is TRBD1 (6 bases). The germline V gene has CDR1 KGHSH and CDR2 LQKENI. The CDR3 runs 14 residues. Between the trimmed V and J ends, which lost 4 bases and 4 bases, there was a span of 12 bases.

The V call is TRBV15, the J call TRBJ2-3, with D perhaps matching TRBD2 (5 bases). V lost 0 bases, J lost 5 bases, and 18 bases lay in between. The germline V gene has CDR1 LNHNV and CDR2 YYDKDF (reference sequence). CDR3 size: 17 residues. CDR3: CATSRDTGSVVGDTQYF. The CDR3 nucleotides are TGTGCCACCAGCAGAGATACCGGTAGCGTCGTTGGAGATACGCAGTATTTT.

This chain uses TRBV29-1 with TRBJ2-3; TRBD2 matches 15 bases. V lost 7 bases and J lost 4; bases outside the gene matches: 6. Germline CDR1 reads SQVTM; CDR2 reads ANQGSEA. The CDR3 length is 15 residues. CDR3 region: CSAQGTSGGSDTQYF. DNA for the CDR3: TGCAGCGCCCAGGGGACTAGCGGGGGGTCAGATACGCAGTATTTT.

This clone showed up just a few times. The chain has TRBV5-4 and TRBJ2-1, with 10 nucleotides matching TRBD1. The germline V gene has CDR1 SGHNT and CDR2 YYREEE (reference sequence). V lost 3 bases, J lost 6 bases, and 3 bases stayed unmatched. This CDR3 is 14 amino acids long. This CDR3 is CASSSRTGGNEQFF. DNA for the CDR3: TGTGCCAGCAGCTCCCGGACAGGGGGCAATGAGCAGTTCTTC.

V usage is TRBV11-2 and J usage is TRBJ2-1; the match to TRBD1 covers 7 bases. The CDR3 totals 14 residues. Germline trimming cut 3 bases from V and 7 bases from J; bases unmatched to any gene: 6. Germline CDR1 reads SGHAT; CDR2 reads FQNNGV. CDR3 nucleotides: TGTGCCAGCAGCTTTTGGGACAGAAAGAATGAGCAGTTCTTC. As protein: CASSFWDRKNEQFF.

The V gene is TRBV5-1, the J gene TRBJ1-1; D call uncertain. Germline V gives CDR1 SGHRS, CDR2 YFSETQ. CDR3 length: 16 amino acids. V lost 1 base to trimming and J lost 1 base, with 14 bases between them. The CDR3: CASSLSGGSQNTEAFF. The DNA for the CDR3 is TGCGCCAGCAGCTTGTCCGGCGGCAGCCAGAACACTGAAGCTTTCTTT.

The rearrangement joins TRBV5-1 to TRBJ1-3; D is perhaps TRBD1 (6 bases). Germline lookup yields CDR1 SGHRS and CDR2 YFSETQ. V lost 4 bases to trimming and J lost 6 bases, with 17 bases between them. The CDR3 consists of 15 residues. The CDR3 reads CASSQTPGAKNTIYF. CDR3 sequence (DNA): TGCGCCAGCAGCCAAACCCCAGGGGCGAAAAACACCATATATTTT.

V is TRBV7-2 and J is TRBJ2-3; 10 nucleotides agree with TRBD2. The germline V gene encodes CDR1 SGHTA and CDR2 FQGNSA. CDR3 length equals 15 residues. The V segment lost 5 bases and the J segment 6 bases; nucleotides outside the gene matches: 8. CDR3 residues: CASSEGTSVSDTQYF. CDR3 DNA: TGTGCCAGCAGCGAAGGGACTAGCGTATCCGATACGCAGTATTTT.

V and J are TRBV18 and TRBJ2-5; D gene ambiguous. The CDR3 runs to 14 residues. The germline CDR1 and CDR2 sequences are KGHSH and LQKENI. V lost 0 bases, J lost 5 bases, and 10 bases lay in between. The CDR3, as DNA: TGTGCCAGCTCACCACCCACACTAAGGGAGACCCAGTACTTC. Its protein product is CASSPPTLRETQYF.

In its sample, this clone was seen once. The CDR3, as DNA: TGTGCCAGCAGTGAAGTGCAGGGCCGTTGGAGAGAGCAGTACTTC. This encodes CASSEVQGRWREQYF. The gene calls are TRBV6-1 and TRBJ2-7; D may be TRBD1 (5 bases). The CDR3 runs to 15 residues. The V end lost 1 base, the J end lost 7 bases, and 17 bases lay between the germline ends. Germline V gene lookup returns CDR1 MNHNS and CDR2 SASEGT.

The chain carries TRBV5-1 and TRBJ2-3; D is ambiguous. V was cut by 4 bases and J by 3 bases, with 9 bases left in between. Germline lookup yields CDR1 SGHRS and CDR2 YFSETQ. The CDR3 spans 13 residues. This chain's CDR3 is CASSPFGTDTQYF. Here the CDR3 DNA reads TGCGCCAGCAGCCCCTTCGGGACAGATACGCAGTATTTT.

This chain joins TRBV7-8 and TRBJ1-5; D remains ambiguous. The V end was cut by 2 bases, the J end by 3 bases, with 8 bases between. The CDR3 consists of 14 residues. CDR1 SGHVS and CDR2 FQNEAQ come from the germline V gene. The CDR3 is CASSLFRDNQPQHF. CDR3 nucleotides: TGTGCCAGCAGCTTATTTCGGGACAATCAGCCCCAGCATTTT.

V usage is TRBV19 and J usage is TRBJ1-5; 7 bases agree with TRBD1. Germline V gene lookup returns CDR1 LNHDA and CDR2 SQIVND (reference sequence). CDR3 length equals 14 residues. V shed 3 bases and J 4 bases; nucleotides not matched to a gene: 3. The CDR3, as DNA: TGTGCCAGTAGTATCCTGACAGGGAATCAGCCCCAGCATTTT. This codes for CASSILTGNQPQHF.

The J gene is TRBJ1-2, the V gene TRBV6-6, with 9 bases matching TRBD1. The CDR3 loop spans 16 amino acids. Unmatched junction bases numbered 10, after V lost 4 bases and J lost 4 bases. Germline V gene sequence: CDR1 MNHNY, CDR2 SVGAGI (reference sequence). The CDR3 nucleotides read TGTGCCAGCAGTTCGAATGCGGGACAGGGATTCTATGGCTACACCTTC. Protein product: CASSSNAGQGFYGYTF.

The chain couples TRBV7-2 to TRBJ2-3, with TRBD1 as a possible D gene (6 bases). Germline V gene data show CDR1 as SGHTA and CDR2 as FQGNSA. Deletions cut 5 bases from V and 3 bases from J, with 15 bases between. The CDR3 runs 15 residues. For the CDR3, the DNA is TGTGCCAGCAGCCAGGGGTCCCCCCTAACAGATACGCAGTATTTT. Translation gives CASSQGSPLTDTQYF.

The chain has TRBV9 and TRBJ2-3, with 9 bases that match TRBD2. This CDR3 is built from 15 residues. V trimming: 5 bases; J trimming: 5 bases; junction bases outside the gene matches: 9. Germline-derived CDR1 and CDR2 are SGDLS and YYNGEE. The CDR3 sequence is CASSPSGGPLDTQYF. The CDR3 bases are TGTGCCAGCAGTCCCAGCGGGGGGCCCCTAGATACGCAGTATTTT. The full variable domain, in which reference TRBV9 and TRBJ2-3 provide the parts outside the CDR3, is DSGVTQTPKHLITATGQRVTLRCSPRSGDLSVYWYQQSLDQGLQFLIQYYNGEERAKGNILERFSAQQFPDLHSELNLSSLELGDSALYFCASSPSGGPLDTQYFGPGTRLTVL.

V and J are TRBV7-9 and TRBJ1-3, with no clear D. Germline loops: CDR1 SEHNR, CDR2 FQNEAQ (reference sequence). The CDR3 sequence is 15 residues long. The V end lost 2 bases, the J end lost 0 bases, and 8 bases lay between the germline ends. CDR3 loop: CASSLKESSGNTIYF. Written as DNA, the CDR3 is TGTGCCAGCAGCTTAAAGGAGAGCTCTGGAAACACCATATATTTT.

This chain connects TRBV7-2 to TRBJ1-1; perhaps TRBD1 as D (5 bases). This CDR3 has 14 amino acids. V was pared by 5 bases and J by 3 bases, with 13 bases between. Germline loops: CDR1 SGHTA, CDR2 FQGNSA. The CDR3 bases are TGTGCCAGCAGCCGTCAGGGTCTCGACACTGAAGCTTTCTTT. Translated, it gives CASSRQGLDTEAFF. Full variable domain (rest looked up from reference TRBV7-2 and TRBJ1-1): GAGVSQSPSNKVTEKGKDVELRCDPISGHTALYWYRQSLGQGLEFLIYFQGNSAPDKSGLPSDRFSAERTGGSVSTLTIQRTQQEDSAVYLCASSRQGLDTEAFFGQGTRLTVV.